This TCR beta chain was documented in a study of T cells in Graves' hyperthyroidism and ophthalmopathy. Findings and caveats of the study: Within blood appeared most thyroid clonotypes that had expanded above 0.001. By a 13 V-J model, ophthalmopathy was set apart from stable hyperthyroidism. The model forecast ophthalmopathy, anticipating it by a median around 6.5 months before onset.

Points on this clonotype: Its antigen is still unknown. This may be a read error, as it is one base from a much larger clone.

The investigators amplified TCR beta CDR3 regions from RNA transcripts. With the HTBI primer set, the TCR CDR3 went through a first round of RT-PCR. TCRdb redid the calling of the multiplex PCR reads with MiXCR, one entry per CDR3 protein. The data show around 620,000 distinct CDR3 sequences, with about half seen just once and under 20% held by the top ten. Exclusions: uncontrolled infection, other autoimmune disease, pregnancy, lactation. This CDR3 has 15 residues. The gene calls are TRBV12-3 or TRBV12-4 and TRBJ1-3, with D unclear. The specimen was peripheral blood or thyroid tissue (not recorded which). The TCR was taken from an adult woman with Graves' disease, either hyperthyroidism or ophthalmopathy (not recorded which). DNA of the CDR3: TGTGCCAGCAGTGGCCGGGGAACTCGGAGAAACGCCATATATTTT. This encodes CASSGRGTRRNAIYF.